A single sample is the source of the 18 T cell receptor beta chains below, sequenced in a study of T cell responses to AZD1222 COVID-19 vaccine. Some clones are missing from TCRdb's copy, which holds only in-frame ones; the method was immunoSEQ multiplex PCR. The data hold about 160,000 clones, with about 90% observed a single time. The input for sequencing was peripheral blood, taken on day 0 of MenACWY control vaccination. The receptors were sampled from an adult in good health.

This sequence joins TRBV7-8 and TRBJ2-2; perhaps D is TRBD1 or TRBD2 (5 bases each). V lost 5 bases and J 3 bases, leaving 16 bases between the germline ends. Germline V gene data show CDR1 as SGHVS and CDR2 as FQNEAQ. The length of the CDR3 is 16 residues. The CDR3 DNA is TGTGCCAGCAGCCCACTTGGGGGAAGGGACACCGGGGAGCTGTTTTTT. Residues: CASSPLGGRDTGELFF.

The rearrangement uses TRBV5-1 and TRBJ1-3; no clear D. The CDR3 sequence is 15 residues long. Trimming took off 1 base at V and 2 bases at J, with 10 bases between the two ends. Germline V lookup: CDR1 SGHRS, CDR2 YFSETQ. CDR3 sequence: CASSLSPSTGNTIYF. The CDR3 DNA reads TGCGCCAGCAGCTTGTCCCCGAGTACTGGAAACACCATATATTTT.

The DNA of the CDR3 is TGTGCCAGTAGTGTCCGAGGGGGCGAAGAGACCCAGTACTTC. Translating it yields CASSVRGGEETQYF. The chain carries TRBV19 and TRBJ2-5, with 7 bases that match TRBD1. After removal of 5 bases from V and 3 bases from J, the junction contained 6 bases not matched to a gene. CDR3 length: 14 amino acids. Germline assignment: CDR1 LNHDA and CDR2 SQIVND (reference sequence).

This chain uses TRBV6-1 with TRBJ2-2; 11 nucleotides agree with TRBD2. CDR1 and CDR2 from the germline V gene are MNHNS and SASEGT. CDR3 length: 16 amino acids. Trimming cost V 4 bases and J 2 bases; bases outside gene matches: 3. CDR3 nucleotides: TGTGCCAGCAGTGGGGGACTAGCGGAAAACACCGGGGAGCTGTTTTTT. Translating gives CASSGGLAENTGELFF.

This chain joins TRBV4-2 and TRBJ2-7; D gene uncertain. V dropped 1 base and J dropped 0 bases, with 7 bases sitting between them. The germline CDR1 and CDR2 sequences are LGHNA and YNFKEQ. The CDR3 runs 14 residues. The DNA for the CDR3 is TGTGCCAGCAGCCAAGGAGGCACCTCCTACGAGCAGTACTTC. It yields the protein CASSQGGTSYEQYF.

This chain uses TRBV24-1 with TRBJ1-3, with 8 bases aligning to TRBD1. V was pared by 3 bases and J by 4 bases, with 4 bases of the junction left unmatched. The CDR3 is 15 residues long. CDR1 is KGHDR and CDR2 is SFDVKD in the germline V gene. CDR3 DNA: TGTGCCACCAGTGATCCCGGGACAGGCGGAAACACCATATATTTT. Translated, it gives CATSDPGTGGNTIYF.

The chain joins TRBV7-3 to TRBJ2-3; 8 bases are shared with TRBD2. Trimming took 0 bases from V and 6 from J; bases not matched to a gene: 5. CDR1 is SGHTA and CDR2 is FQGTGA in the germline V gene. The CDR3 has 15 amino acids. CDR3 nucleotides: TGTGCCAGCAGCTTAACGGGGCTAGCGGGTGATACGCAGTATTTT. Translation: CASSLTGLAGDTQYF.

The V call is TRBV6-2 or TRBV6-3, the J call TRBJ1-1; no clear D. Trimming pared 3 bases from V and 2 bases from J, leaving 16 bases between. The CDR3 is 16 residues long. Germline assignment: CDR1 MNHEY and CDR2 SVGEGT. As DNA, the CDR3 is TGTGCCAGCAGTTATTACGTAAAGGACCTAAACACTGAAGCTTTCTTT. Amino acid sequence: CASSYYVKDLNTEAFF.

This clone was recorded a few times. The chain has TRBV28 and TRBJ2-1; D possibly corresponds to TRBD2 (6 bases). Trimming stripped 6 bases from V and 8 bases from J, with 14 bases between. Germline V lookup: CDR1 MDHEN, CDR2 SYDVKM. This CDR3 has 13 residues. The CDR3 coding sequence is TGTGCCAGCAGGCCGGGAGTCAGCGATGAGCAGTTCTTC. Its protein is CASRPGVSDEQFF. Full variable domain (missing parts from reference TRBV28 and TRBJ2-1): DVKVTQSSRYLVKRTGEKVFLECVQDMDHENMFWYRQDPGLGLRLIYFSYDVKMKEKGDIPEGYSVSREKKERFSLILESASTNQTSMYLCASRPGVSDEQFFGPGTRLTVL.

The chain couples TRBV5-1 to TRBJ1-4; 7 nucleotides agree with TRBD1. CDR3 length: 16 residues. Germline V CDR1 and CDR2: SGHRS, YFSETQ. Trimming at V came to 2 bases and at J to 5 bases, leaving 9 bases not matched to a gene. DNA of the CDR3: TGCGCCAGCAGCTTCCGGGACAGAGGGGGAAATGAAAAACTGTTTTTT. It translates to CASSFRDRGGNEKLFF.

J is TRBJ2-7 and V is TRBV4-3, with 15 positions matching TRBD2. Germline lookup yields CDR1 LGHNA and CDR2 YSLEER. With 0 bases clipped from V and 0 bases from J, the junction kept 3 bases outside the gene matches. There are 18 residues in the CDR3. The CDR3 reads CASSQDPGLAGGSYEQYF. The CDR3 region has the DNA TGCGCCAGCAGCCAAGACCCGGGACTAGCGGGAGGCTCCTACGAGCAGTACTTC.

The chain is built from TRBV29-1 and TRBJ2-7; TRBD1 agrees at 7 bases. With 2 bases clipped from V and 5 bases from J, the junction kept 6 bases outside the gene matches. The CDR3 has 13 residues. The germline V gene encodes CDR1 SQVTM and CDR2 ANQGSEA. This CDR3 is CSVERQGLDEQYF. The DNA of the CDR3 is TGCAGCGTTGAACGACAGGGTTTAGACGAGCAGTACTTC.

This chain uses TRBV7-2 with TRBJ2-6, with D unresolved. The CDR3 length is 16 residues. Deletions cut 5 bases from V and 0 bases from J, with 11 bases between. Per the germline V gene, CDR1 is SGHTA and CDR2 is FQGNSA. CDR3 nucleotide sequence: TGTGCCAGCAGCGAAGCCGGGTTCTCTGGGGCCAACGTCCTGACTTTC. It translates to CASSEAGFSGANVLTF.

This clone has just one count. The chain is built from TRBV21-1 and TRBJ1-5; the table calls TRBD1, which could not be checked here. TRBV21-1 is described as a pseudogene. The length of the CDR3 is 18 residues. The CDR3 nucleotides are TGTGCCAGCAGCAAAGTTTACAGGGCGATATGTAGCAATCAGCCCCAGCATTTT. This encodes CASSKVYRAICSNQPQHF.

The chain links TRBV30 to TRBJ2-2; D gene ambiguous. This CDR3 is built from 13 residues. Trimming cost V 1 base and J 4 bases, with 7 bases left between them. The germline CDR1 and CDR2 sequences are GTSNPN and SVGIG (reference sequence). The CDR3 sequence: CAWSGHFTGELFF. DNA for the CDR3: TGTGCCTGGAGTGGACACTTCACCGGGGAGCTGTTTTTT.

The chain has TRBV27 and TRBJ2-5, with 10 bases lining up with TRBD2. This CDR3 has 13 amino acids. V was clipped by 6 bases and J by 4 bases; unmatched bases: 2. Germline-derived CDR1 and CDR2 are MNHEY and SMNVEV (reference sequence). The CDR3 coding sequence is TGTGCCAGCAGCAGCGGGAGGGGAGAGACCCAGTACTTC. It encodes CASSSGRGETQYF.

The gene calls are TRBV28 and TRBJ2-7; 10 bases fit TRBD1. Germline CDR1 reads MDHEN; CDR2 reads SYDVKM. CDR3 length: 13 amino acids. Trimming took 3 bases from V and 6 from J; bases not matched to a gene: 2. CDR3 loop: CASSFDRGREQYF. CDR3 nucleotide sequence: TGTGCCAGCAGTTTCGACAGGGGGCGCGAGCAGTACTTC.

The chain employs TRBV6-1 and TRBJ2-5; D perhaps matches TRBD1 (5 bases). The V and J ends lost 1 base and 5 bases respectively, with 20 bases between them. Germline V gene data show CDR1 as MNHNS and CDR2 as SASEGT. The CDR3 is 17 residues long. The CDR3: CASSEGRLKGLGETQYF. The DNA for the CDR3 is TGTGCCAGCAGTGAAGGTCGCCTCAAGGGGCTCGGGGAGACCCAGTACTTC.